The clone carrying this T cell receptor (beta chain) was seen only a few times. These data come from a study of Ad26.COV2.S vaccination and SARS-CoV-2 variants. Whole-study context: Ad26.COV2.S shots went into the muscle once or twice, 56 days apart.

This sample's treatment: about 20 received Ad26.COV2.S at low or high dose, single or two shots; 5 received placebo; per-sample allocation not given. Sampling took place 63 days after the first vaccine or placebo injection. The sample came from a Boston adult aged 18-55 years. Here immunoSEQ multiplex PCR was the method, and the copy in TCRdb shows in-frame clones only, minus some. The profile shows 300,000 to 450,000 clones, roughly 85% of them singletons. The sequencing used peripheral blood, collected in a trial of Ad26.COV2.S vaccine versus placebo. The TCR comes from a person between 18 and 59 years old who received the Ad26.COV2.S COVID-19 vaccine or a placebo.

Here the CDR3 DNA reads TGCGCCAGCAGTGAAGACAACGCCCGCACAGATACGCAGTATTTT. Protein sequence: CASSEDNARTDTQYF. The chain uses TRBV10-2 and TRBJ2-3, with unresolved D. V was clipped by 3 bases and J by 1 base, with 11 bases between them. The CDR3 has 15 residues. The germline CDR1 and CDR2 sequences are WSHSY and SAAADI.